A selection of T cell receptor beta chains follows, all from one sample in a study of blood T cell repertoires in COVID-19. Some clones are missing from TCRdb's copy, which holds only in-frame ones; the method was immunoSEQ multiplex PCR. The profile shows approximately 200,000 clones, around 91% of them singletons. Specimen: PBMCs or T cells enriched from blood (not recorded which). These receptors all come from a woman under 30 in a cohort exposed to, infected with or recovered from COVID-19 (not recorded which). Both conserved end residues are trimmed from each CDR3.

j_call v_call cdr3_aa
TRBJ1-3 TRBV3-1/TRBV3-2 ASSQVVQSSGNTIY
TRBJ2-7 TRBV27 ASSLYAGSYEQY
TRBJ1-1 TRBV25-1 ASTGSNTEAF
TRBJ2-5 TRBV5-5 ASSFDPSGGPSMETQY
TRBJ1-6 TRBV7-9 ASSLGRPNSPLH
TRBJ1-4 TRBV6-5 ASSYTGENEKLF
TRBJ2-7 TRBV13 ASSLGRGEQY
TRBJ2-6 TRBV5-5 ASSSAGTSGANVLT
TRBJ2-7 TRBV11-2 ASSLDGYYEQY
TRBJ1-3 TRBV30 AWRKPGSGNTIY
TRBJ2-1 TRBV6-2/TRBV6-3 ASSYSPSGGLYNEQF
TRBJ1-4 TRBV5-5 ASSLYRSNEKLF
TRBJ2-5 TRBV30 AWAGLAGLETQY
TRBJ2-3 TRBV4-2 ASSQGGVGTDTQY
TRBJ1-2 TRBV13 ASSFGSGDGYT
TRBJ1-2 TRBV2 ASNGGVYGYT
TRBJ2-1 TRBV7-2 ASSSYSGGMPNEQF